Listed here are 30 T cell receptor beta chains from one sample, sequenced in a study of beta chain features in type 1 diabetes. Expressed TCRB transcripts were sequenced because the isolated RNA had all been reverse transcribed beforehand. The assay was immunoSEQ multiplex PCR, and TCRdb's table has in-frame clones only and misses some. The sample includes about half a million clones, 25% to 35% of them seen just once. Sequenced material: naive CD4+ T cells from blood. All receptors derive from a man aged 18 to 29 in good health.

In its sample, this clone was seen a few times. CDR3 in DNA: TGTGCCAGCAGTGAAGAACAAGAGACCCAGTACTTC. Translating it yields CASSEEQETQYF. J is TRBJ2-5 and V is TRBV2; D not certain. The CDR3 sequence is 12 residues long. V lost 1 base and J 2 bases, leaving 2 bases between the germline ends. Germline CDR1 is SNHLY and CDR2 is FYNNEI. Full variable domain (missing parts from reference TRBV2 and TRBJ2-5): EPEVTQTPSHQVTQMGQEVILRCVPISNHLYFYWYRQILGQKVEFLVSFYNNEISEKSEIFDDQFSVERPDGSNFTLKIRSTKLEDSAMYFCASSEEQETQYFGPGTRLLVL.

The sample holds one count of this clone. V is TRBV7-9 and J is TRBJ2-3, with TRBD2 identical over 9 bases. The junction had 23 bases not matched to a gene; V was cut back by 10 bases and J by 6 bases. CDR1 and CDR2 from the germline V gene are SEHNR and FQNEAQ (reference sequence). There are 18 residues in the CDR3. CDR3: CATPVQMASGARGDTQYF. CDR3 in DNA: TGTGCCACCCCGGTTCAGATGGCTAGCGGGGCTCGAGGGGATACGCAGTATTTT.

The rearrangement joins TRBV4-1 to TRBJ2-7; D ambiguous. CDR1 is MGHRA, CDR2 YSYEKL, per germline. The CDR3 consists of 15 residues. With 0 bases removed from V and 2 bases from J, the gap between germline ends came to 11 bases. CDR3 region: CASSQDNRKTYEQYF. The CDR3 DNA sequence: TGCGCCAGCAGCCAAGACAACAGAAAAACCTACGAGCAGTACTTC.

The chain carries TRBV11-3 and TRBJ1-1; D is uncertain. CDR3 length: 13 residues. V was shortened by 1 base and J by 1 base, with 4 bases between the two germline ends. Germline V lookup: CDR1 SGHNT, CDR2 YENEEA. CDR3 sequence reads: CASSLGPNTEAFF. CDR3 in DNA: TGTGCCAGCAGCTTAGGCCCGAACACTGAAGCTTTCTTT.

As for this clone: Different DNA sequences within this sample yield the same CDR3. The rearrangement links TRBV7-2 to TRBJ2-1; 7 nucleotides line up with TRBD1. The CDR3 has 14 amino acids. Germline V gene data show CDR1 as SGHTA and CDR2 as FQGNSA. J lost 4 bases, V lost 3 bases, and 3 bases had no gene match. The CDR3 region is CASSFDRAYNEQFF. The CDR3 bases are TGTGCCAGCAGCTTCGACAGGGCATACAATGAGCAGTTCTTC.

CDR3 nucleotides: TGTGCCAGCAGCATATACACAGATACGCAGTATTTT. Translated: CASSIYTDTQYF. The gene calls are TRBV7-8 and TRBJ2-3; D is unresolved. Between the trimmed V and J ends, which lost 5 bases and 2 bases, there was a span of 5 bases. The CDR3 consists of 12 residues. Looked up from germline, CDR1 is SGHVS and CDR2 is FQNEAQ.

The chain recombines TRBV7-9 with TRBJ2-2; the D gene is possibly TRBD2 (6 bases). Germline V gene sequence: CDR1 SEHNR, CDR2 FQNEAQ (reference sequence). There are 14 residues in the CDR3. The V end lost 4 bases, the J end lost 5 bases, and 11 bases lay between the germline ends. The CDR3 loop reads CASSSLSGTGELFF. The CDR3 coding sequence is TGTGCCAGCAGCTCCCTGAGCGGGACCGGGGAGCTGTTTTTT.

This clone has only a few counts. J is TRBJ2-7 and V is TRBV2; D not certain. The CDR3 loop spans 16 amino acids. Trimming removed 5 bases from V and 0 bases from J, with 17 bases in between. Germline CDR1 SNHLY, CDR2 FYNNEI. The CDR3 DNA reads as TGTGCCAGCAGTACGCCCTCCGTCCTCCACTCCTACGAGCAGTACTTC. It specifies CASSTPSVLHSYEQYF.

The chain's CDR3 is CASTQGYLAKNIQYF. In DNA form, the CDR3 reads TGTGCCAGCACGCAGGGATATCTGGCCAAAAACATTCAGTACTTC. The chain recombines TRBV11-2 with TRBJ2-4; D might be TRBD1 (5 bases). V dropped 7 bases and J dropped 1 base, with 14 bases sitting between them. Germline CDR1 and CDR2: SGHAT and FQNNGV. The CDR3 runs 15 residues.

The chain uses TRBV5-4 and TRBJ2-3; TRBD2 is a possible D gene (5 bases). There are 14 residues in the CDR3. The germline V gene encodes CDR1 SGHNT and CDR2 YYREEE (reference sequence). V shed 4 bases and J shed 0 bases, with 9 bases lying between them. The CDR3 DNA is TGTGCCAGCAGCCTCTTAGCGAGCACAGATACGCAGTATTTT. This sequence encodes CASSLLASTDTQYF.

This chain connects TRBV16 to TRBJ2-7; maybe TRBD2 (6 bases). Germline V gives CDR1 KGHSY, CDR2 FQNENV. V was clipped by 2 bases and J by 5 bases, with 19 bases between them. This CDR3 has 16 amino acids. The CDR3 sequence: CASSQQRGVGGDEQYF. As DNA, the CDR3 is TGTGCCAGCAGCCAACAACGCGGGGTAGGAGGCGACGAGCAGTACTTC.

This clone was seen a handful of times. This chain joins TRBV20-1 and TRBJ2-1; D is unclear. Trimming stripped 5 bases from V and 8 bases from J, with 4 bases between. The CDR3 consists of 9 residues. The germline V gene encodes CDR1 DFQATT and CDR2 SNEGSKA (reference sequence). The CDR3 bases are TGCAGTGCTTACTATGAGCAGTTCTTC. Its translation is CSAYYEQFF.

In its sample, this clone was seen a few times. The J gene is TRBJ1-1, the V gene TRBV19; no clear D gene. Per the germline V gene, CDR1 is LNHDA and CDR2 is SQIVND (reference sequence). The CDR3 is 11 residues long. V lost 9 bases, J lost 4 bases, and 9 bases lay in between. The CDR3 region is CASDYGTEAFF. The CDR3 DNA reads as TGTGCCAGCGACTATGGCACTGAAGCTTTCTTT.

This clone has a handful of counts. The J gene is TRBJ2-7, the V gene TRBV30, with D possibly being TRBD2 (6 bases). Germline V gene data show CDR1 as GTSNPN and CDR2 as SVGIG (reference sequence). The CDR3 has 13 amino acids. V gave up 2 bases and J gave up 2 bases, with 10 bases separating them. The CDR3 sequence: CAWSQGGAYEQYF. In DNA, the CDR3 is TGTGCCTGGAGTCAGGGAGGCGCCTACGAGCAGTACTTC.

About this clone itself: Germline is not matched at one junction end, which may reflect a read error. V gene TRBV5-6 combines with J gene TRBJ2-7; D remains unclear. The CDR3 totals 11 residues. Germline CDR1 SGHDT, CDR2 YYEEEE. Written as DNA, the CDR3 is TGTGCCAGCAGCTTGGGTACTCGTACAAGCTTC. Residues: CASSLGTRTSF.

This clone was detected only a few times. The chain couples TRBV28 to TRBJ2-7, with D possibly being TRBD1 (6 bases). V was trimmed by 10 bases and J by 2 bases, leaving 12 bases between them. Germline CDR1 reads MDHEN; CDR2 reads SYDVKM. This CDR3 has 12 amino acids. In DNA, the CDR3 is TGTGCCACGCAGGGGTCAACCTACGAGCAGTACTTC. Encoded protein: CATQGSTYEQYF.

This sequence joins TRBV6-6 and TRBJ2-2; D is ambiguous. CDR1 is MNHNY and CDR2 is SVGAGI in the germline V gene (reference sequence). Trimming left V 2 bases short and J 4 bases short, with 11 bases between. This CDR3 is 15 amino acids long. CDR3 in amino acids: CASSYLTGGTGELFF. CDR3 DNA sequence: TGTGCCAGCAGTTACCTCACGGGTGGCACCGGGGAGCTGTTTTTT.

The genes are TRBV10-3 and TRBJ2-7, with 9 positions matching TRBD2. CDR1 is ENHRY and CDR2 is SYGVKD in the germline V gene. This CDR3 contains 13 residues. Trimming at V came to 10 bases and at J to 0 bases, leaving 4 bases not matched to a gene. CDR3 sequence (DNA): TGTGCCAGACTAGCGGCAACCTCCTACGAGCAGTACTTC. It encodes CARLAATSYEQYF.

The genes are TRBV7-3 and TRBJ2-6; no firm D call. The V and J ends lost 5 bases and 1 base respectively, with 12 bases between them. This CDR3 is built from 16 residues. CDR1 is SGHTA, CDR2 FQGTGA, per germline. CDR3 coding DNA: TGTGCCAGCAGCCCCCGTTCGGTTTCTGGGGCCAACGTCCTGACTTTC. Translated, it gives CASSPRSVSGANVLTF.

In the case of this clone: The sample holds other DNA sequences that translate to the same CDR3. This chain connects TRBV20-1 to TRBJ2-1, with no clear D. This CDR3 contains 10 residues. Trimming stripped 5 bases from V and 3 bases from J, with 2 bases between. Germline lookup yields CDR1 DFQATT and CDR2 SNEGSKA (reference sequence). CDR3 in amino acids: CSAVYNEQFF. In nucleotides, the CDR3 is TGCAGTGCTGTCTACAATGAGCAGTTCTTC.

V usage is TRBV27 and J usage is TRBJ2-1; 12 bases fit TRBD2. The V segment lost 5 bases and the J segment 9 bases; nucleotides outside the gene matches: 11. The germline gives CDR1 MNHEY, CDR2 SMNVEV (reference sequence). This CDR3 comprises 16 residues. Here the CDR3 DNA reads TGTGCCAGCAGTCGCATGGGACTAGCGGGCCGCAGTGAGCAGTTCTTC. The encoded protein is CASSRMGLAGRSEQFF.

This chain joins TRBV14 and TRBJ2-1, with D perhaps TRBD1 or TRBD2 (5 bases each). This CDR3 spans 13 amino acids. The germline V gene has CDR1 SGHDN and CDR2 FVKESK. V lost 1 base and J lost 12, with 13 bases in between. The DNA of the CDR3 is TGTGCCAGCAGCCAAGTTCAGGGAGTAGGGCAGTTCTTC. Translating it yields CASSQVQGVGQFF.

This clone was seen a handful of times. J is TRBJ1-1 and V is TRBV5-1; 12 bases are shared with TRBD1. CDR1 and CDR2 from the germline V gene are SGHRS and YFSETQ. V lost 5 bases, J lost 0 bases, and 5 bases stayed unmatched. This CDR3 comprises 16 residues. CDR3 in amino acids: CASREGTGGMNTEAFF. CDR3 in DNA: TGCGCCAGCAGAGAGGGGACAGGGGGCATGAACACTGAAGCTTTCTTT.

Turning to this clone: This sample also contains other DNA sequences that code for the same CDR3. The chain recombines TRBV5-1 with TRBJ1-1, with TRBD1 as a possible D gene (5 bases). Germline CDR1 SGHRS, CDR2 YFSETQ. The CDR3 extends over 14 amino acids. V was trimmed by 0 bases and J by 0 bases, leaving 6 bases between them. Written as DNA, the CDR3 is TGCGCCAGCAGCTTGGACAGGATGAACACTGAAGCTTTCTTT. It translates to CASSLDRMNTEAFF. Combining the CDR3 with reference TRBV5-1 and TRBJ1-1 gives the whole variable domain KAGVTQTPRYLIKTRGQQVTLSCSPISGHRSVSWYQQTPGQGLQFLFEYFSETQRNKGNFPGRFSGRQFSNSRSEMNVSTLELGDSALYLCASSLDRMNTEAFFGQGTRLTVV.

A few counts support this clone. The chain joins TRBV6-5 to TRBJ2-7; a possible D gene is TRBD2 (6 bases). Germline V gene data show CDR1 as MNHEY and CDR2 as SVGAGI. V lost 7 bases and J 3 bases, leaving 16 bases between the germline ends. The CDR3 has 14 amino acids. The CDR3 nucleotides are TGTGCCAGCAAGAGAGACGGGAGAAGCTACGAGCAGTACTTC. It is translated as CASKRDGRSYEQYF.

The chain couples TRBV2 to TRBJ2-7; D ambiguous. CDR1 is SNHLY, CDR2 FYNNEI, per germline. V shed 6 bases and J shed 7 bases, with 16 bases lying between them. The CDR3 covers 13 residues. This chain's CDR3 is CASRLFGGEEQYF. CDR3 sequence (DNA): TGTGCCAGCAGGCTTTTCGGCGGAGAAGAGCAGTACTTC.

This clone showed up just a few times. V is TRBV7-3 and J is TRBJ1-1; TRBD1 is a possible D gene (6 bases). This CDR3 comprises 13 residues. Germline CDR1 and CDR2: SGHTA and FQGTGA. Deletions cut 5 bases from V and 3 bases from J, with 10 bases between. The CDR3 loop is CASSPTGYTEAFF. The CDR3 nucleotides read TGTGCCAGCAGCCCCACAGGGTACACTGAAGCTTTCTTT.

The chain has TRBV4-3 and TRBJ2-5; D could derive from TRBD1 or TRBD2 (5 bases each). Germline CDR1 and CDR2: LGHNA and YSLEER. V lost 5 bases and J lost 1, with 11 bases in between. There are 14 residues in the CDR3. This CDR3 reads CASSKGPRQETQYF. The CDR3 coding sequence is TGCGCCAGCAGCAAGGGACCGCGCCAAGAGACCCAGTACTTC.

The gene calls are TRBV18 and TRBJ2-1; either TRBD1 or TRBD2 may fit D (5 bases each). CDR3 length: 14 residues. Trimming left V 2 bases short and J 4 bases short, with 9 bases between. Per the germline V gene, CDR1 is KGHSH and CDR2 is LQKENI. The CDR3 region has the DNA TGTGCCAGCTCACCATGGGGGTTATACAATGAGCAGTTCTTC. Translating it yields CASSPWGLYNEQFF.

This clone was seen only once. The gene calls are TRBV9 and TRBJ2-5; 11 bases fit TRBD2. V lost 4 bases and J lost 3; bases outside the gene matches: 5. Germline loops: CDR1 SGDLS, CDR2 YYNGEE. This CDR3 has 15 amino acids. CDR3 DNA sequence: TGTGCCAGCAGCCCAGGGGGACTAGCGGAAGAGACCCAGTACTTC. Translation: CASSPGGLAEETQYF.